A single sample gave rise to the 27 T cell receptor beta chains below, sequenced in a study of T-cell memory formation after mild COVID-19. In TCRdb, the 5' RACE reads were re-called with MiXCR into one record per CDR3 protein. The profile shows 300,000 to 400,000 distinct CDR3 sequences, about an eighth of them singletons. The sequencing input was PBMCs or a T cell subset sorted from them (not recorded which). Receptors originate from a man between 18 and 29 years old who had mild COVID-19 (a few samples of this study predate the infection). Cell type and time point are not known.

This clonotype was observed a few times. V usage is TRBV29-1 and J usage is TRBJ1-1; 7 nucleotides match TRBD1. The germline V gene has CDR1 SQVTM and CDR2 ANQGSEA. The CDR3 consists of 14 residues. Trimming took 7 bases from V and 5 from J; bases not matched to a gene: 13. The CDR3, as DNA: TGCAGCGCGGGAGGTATACAGGGGAAGACTGAAGCTTTCTTT. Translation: CSAGGIQGKTEAFF.

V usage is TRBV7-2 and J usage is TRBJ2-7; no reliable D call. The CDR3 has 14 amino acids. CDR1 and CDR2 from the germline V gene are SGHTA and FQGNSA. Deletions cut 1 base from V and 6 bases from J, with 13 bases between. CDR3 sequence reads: CASSLVGTASEQYV. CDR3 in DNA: TGTGCCAGCAGCTTAGTCGGTACCGCCAGCGAGCAGTACGTC.

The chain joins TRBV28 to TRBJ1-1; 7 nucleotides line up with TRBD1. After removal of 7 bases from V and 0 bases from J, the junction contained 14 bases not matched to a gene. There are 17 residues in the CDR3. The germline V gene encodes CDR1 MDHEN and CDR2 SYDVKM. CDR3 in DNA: TGTGCCAGCACCACAGGGGTTCGACAGGTTCTGAACACTGAAGCTTTCTTT. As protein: CASTTGVRQVLNTEAFF.

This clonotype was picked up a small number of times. For the CDR3, the DNA is TGTGCCAGCAGCGTAGCCGCTAGCGGGGGGAAAAACAATGAGCAGTTCTTC. Its protein product is CASSVAASGGKNNEQFF. The J gene is TRBJ2-1, the V gene TRBV9; 11 bases map to TRBD2. The CDR3 covers 17 residues. In germline, CDR1 is SGDLS, CDR2 YYNGEE. The J segment lost 5 bases and the V segment lost 0 bases, leaving 7 bases of the junction unmatched.

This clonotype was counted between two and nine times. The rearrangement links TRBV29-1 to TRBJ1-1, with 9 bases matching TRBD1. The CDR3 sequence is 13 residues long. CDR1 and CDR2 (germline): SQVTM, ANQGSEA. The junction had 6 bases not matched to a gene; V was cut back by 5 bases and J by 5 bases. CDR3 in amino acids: CSVPTGGGTEAFF. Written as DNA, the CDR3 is TGCAGCGTTCCGACAGGGGGTGGAACTGAAGCTTTCTTT.

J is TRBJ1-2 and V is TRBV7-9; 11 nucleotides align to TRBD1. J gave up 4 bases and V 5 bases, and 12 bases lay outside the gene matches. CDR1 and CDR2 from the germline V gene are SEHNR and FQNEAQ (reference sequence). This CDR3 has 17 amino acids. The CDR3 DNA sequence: TGTGCCAGCAGCCCAGGACAGGGGGCCCTGATCGGCTATGGCTACACCTTC. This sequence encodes CASSPGQGALIGYGYTF.

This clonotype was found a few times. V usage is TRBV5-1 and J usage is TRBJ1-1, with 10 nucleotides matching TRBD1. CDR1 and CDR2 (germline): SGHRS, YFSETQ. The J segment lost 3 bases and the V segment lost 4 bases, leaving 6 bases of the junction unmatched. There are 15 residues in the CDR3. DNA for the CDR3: TGCGCCAGCAGCCCTAGGACAGGGGGATACACTGAAGCTTTCTTT. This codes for CASSPRTGGYTEAFF.

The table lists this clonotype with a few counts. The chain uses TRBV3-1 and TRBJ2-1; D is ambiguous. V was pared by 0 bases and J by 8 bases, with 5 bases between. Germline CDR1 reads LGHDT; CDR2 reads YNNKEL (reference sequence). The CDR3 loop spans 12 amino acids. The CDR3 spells CASSQDTHEQFF. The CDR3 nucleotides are TGTGCCAGCAGCCAAGATACCCATGAGCAGTTCTTC.

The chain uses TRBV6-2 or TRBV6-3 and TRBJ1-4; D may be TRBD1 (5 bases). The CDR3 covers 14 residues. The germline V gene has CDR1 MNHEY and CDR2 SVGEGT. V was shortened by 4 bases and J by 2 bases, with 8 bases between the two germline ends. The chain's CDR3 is CASSSGDTNEKLFF. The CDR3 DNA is TGTGCCAGCAGTTCCGGGGACACTAATGAAAAACTGTTTTTT.

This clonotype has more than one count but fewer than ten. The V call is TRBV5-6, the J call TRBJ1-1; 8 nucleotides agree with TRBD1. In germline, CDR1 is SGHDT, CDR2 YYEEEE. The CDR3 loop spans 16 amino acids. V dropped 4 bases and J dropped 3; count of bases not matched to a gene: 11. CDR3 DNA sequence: TGTGCCAGCAGCCCCAGGACAGGGCGCTACGACACTGAAGCTTTCTTT. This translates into CASSPRTGRYDTEAFF.

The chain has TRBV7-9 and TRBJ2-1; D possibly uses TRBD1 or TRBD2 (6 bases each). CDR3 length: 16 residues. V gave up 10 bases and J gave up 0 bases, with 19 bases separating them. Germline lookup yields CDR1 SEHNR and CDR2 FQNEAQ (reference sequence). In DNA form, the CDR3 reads TGTGCCACCACATGGGGGGCGACGGGCTCCTACAATGAGCAGTTCTTC. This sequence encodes CATTWGATGSYNEQFF. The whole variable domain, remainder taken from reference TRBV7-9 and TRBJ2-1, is DTGVSQNPRHKITKRGQNVTFRCDPISEHNRLYWYRQTLGQGPEFLTYFQNEAQLEKSRLLSDRFSAERPKGSFSTLEIQRTEQGDSAMYLCATTWGATGSYNEQFFGPGTRLTVL.

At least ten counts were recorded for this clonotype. Written as DNA, the CDR3 is TGCGCCAGCAGCTCCAACAGCCAGACCCAGTACTTC. Translating gives CASSSNSQTQYF. The chain employs TRBV5-1 and TRBJ2-5; no clear D gene. Germline CDR1 and CDR2: SGHRS and YFSETQ. The CDR3 loop spans 12 amino acids. V was clipped by 3 bases and J by 6 bases, with 9 bases between them.

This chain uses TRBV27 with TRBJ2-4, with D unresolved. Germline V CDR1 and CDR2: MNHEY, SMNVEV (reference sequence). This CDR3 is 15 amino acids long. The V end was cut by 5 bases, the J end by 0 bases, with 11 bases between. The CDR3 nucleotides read TGTGCCAGCAGTCCTCACTCAGCAGCCAAAAACATTCAGTACTTC. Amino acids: CASSPHSAAKNIQYF.

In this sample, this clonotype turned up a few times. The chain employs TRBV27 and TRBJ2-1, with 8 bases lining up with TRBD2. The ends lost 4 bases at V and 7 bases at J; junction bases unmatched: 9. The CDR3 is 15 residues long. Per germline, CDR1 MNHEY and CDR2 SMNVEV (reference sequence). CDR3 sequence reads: CASSSIGGAGNEQFF. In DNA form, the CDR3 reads TGTGCCAGCAGTTCGATCGGGGGGGCTGGAAATGAGCAGTTCTTC.

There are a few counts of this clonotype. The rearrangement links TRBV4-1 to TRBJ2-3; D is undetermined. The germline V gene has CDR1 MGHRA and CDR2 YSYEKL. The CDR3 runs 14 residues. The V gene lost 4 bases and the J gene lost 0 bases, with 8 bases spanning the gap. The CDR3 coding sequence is TGCGCCAGCAGCCGCGGACCCAGCACAGATACGCAGTATTTT. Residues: CASSRGPSTDTQYF.

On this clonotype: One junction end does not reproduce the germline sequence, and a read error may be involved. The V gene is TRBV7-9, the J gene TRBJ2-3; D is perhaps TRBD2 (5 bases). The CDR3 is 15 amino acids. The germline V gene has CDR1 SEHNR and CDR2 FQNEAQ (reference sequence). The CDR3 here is CAGSSMTTSTDTQYF. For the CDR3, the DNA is TGTGCCGGCAGCTCCATGACTACTAGCACAGATACGCAGTATTTT.

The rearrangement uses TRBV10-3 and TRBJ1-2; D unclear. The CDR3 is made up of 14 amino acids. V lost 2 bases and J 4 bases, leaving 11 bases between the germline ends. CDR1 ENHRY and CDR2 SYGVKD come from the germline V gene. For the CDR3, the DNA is TGTGCCATCAGTGAGCTGGGCAGCGCCTATGGCTACACCTTC. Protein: CAISELGSAYGYTF.

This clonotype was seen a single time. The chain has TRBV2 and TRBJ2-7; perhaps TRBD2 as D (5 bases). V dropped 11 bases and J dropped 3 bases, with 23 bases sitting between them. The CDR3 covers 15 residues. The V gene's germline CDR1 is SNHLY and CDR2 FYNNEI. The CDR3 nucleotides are TGTGCCTCCCGGAGACGTGTGGCGGGCGGCTACGAGCAGTACTTC. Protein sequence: CASRRRVAGGYEQYF. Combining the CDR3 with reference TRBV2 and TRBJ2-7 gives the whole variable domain EPEVTQTPSHQVTQMGQEVILRCVPISNHLYFYWYRQILGQKVEFLVSFYNNEISEKSEIFDDQFSVERPDGSNFTLKIRSTKLEDSAMYFCASRRRVAGGYEQYFGPGTRLTVT.

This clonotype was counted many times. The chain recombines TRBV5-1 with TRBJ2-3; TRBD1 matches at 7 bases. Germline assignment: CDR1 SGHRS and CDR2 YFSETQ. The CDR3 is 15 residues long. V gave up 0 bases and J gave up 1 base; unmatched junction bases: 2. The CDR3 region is CASSLAGQRTDTQYF. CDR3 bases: TGCGCCAGCAGCTTGGCGGGACAGCGCACAGATACGCAGTATTTT.

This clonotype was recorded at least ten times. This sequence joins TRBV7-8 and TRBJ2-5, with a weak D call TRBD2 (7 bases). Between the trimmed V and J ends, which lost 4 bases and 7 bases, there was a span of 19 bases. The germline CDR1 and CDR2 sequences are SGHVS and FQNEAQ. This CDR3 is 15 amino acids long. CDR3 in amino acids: CASSSSWGGAGTQYF. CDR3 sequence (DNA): TGTGCCAGCAGCTCCAGTTGGGGGGGCGCAGGGACCCAGTACTTC.

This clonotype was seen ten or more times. The CDR3 DNA sequence: TGTGCCAGCAGCTTAGATGGACTAGCGGGGGGCAGTGAGCAGTTCTTC. Encoded protein: CASSLDGLAGGSEQFF. V gene TRBV7-2 combines with J gene TRBJ2-1; 14 positions match TRBD2. The CDR3 is 16 residues long. The V gene end was trimmed by 1 base and the J gene end by 9 bases; junction bases not matched to a gene: 5. Per germline, CDR1 SGHTA and CDR2 FQGNSA.

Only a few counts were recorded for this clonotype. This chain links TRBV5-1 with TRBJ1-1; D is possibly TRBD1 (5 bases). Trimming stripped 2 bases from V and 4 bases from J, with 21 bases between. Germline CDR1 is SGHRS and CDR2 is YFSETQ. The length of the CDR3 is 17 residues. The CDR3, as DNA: TGCGCCAGCAGCTTACCGGGACGCGTCCCATCTCGCACTGAAGCTTTCTTT. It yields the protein CASSLPGRVPSRTEAFF. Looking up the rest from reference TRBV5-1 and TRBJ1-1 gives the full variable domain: KAGVTQTPRYLIKTRGQQVTLSCSPISGHRSVSWYQQTPGQGLQFLFEYFSETQRNKGNFPGRFSGRQFSNSRSEMNVSTLELGDSALYLCASSLPGRVPSRTEAFFGQGTRLTVV.

The CDR3 coding sequence is TGTGCCAGCAGCCCCCAGGGGTCGGAGCCCCAGCATTTT. Protein: CASSPQGSEPQHF. The chain uses TRBV7-2 and TRBJ1-5, with D possibly being TRBD1 (6 bases). The V gene's germline CDR1 is SGHTA and CDR2 FQGNSA. The CDR3 sequence is 13 residues long. The V gene lost 5 bases and the J gene lost 8 bases, with 13 bases spanning the gap.

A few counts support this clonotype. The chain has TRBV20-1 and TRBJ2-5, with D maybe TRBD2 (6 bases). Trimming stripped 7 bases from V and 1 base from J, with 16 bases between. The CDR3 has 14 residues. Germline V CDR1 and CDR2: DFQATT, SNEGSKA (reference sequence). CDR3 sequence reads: CSVRRGLVQETQYF. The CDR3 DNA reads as TGCAGTGTTCGGCGGGGCCTAGTCCAAGAGACCCAGTACTTC.

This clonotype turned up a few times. DNA of the CDR3: TGTGCCAGCAGCTCTCTTGACAGGGTGGACTACAATGAGCAGTTCTTC. Amino acids: CASSSLDRVDYNEQFF. V is TRBV5-6 and J is TRBJ2-1; TRBD1 agrees at 7 bases. With V trimmed by 3 bases and J by 3 bases, 9 bases remained unmatched. This CDR3 is 16 amino acids long. The germline CDR1 and CDR2 sequences are SGHDT and YYEEEE.

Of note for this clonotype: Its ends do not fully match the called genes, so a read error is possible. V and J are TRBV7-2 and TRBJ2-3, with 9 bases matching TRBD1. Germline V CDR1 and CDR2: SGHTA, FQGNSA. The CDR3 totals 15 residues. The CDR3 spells CASSRQPRPGQGLHF. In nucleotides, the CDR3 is TGTGCCAGCAGCCGCCAGCCCCGACCGGGACAGGGCTTACATTTT.

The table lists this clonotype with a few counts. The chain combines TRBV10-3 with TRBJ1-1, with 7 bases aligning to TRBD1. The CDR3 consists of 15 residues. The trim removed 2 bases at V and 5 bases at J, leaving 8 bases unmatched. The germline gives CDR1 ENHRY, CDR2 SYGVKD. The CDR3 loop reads CAISETPTGWTEAFF. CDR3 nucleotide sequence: TGTGCCATCAGTGAGACCCCGACAGGGTGGACTGAAGCTTTCTTT.